The present entry profiles one TCR beta chain with its context. As originally analysed: Amplifying reference gene primers gave estimates of nucleated cell counts. The method was immunoSEQ multiplex PCR; TCRdb's version includes in-frame clones alone and lacks a portion of them. V, J and clone size reflect that table, while D and trimming were determined from the DNA. The data show 150,000 to 200,000 clones, roughly four fifths seen once. The source of the sample is a study of blood T cell repertoires in COVID-19. Across the study: Sites in the United States, Italy and Spain provided acute and convalescent COVID-19 samples. Sources were T cells, B-cell-depleted T cells, or PBMCs; the material itself was cDNA or gDNA.

V lost 6 bases to trimming and J lost 5 bases; unmatched junction nucleotides: 9. CDR1 LNHDA and CDR2 SQIVND come from the germline V gene (reference sequence). This CDR3 comprises 14 residues. This sequence joins TRBV19 and TRBJ1-2, with TRBD1 identical over 7 bases. Sequenced material: peripheral blood. The receptor was derived from a human donor with acute or convalescent COVID-19. The donor label of this sample is uncertain. The CDR3 region is CASRAGTVYYGYTF. The CDR3 region has the DNA TGTGCCAGTAGAGCCGGGACAGTATATTATGGCTACACCTTC.